These 30 T cell receptor beta chains were all obtained from the same sample, sequenced in a study of cytomegalovirus exposure and HLA in healthy donors. The PCR employed 60 Vbeta primers together with 13 Jbeta primers. Here immunoSEQ multiplex PCR was the method, and the copy in TCRdb shows in-frame clones only, minus some. The data hold more than 95,000 clones, with over 70% observed a single time. Sequenced sample: PBMCs. The receptors were sampled from a male donor in good health and CMV-seronegative.

The chain is built from TRBV7-2 and TRBJ2-7; 12 bases agree with TRBD1. Germline trimming cut 5 bases from V and 6 bases from J; bases unmatched to any gene: 11. Germline V gene lookup returns CDR1 SGHTA and CDR2 FQGNSA. This CDR3 region has 16 residues. The CDR3: CASSLGTGGTLGEQYF. CDR3 nucleotides: TGTGCCAGCAGCCTCGGGACAGGGGGCACCCTAGGCGAGCAGTACTTC.

The V and J genes are TRBV9 and TRBJ2-7; possible D gene TRBD2, 6 bases. Germline V gene data show CDR1 as SGDLS and CDR2 as YYNGEE. The CDR3 extends over 15 amino acids. V lost 0 bases to trimming and J lost 2 bases, with 12 bases between them. In DNA form, the CDR3 reads TGTGCCAGCAGCGTAGGCGACGCGGGGACCTACGAGCAGTACTTC. Translating gives CASSVGDAGTYEQYF.

The chain links TRBV2 to TRBJ2-4; a weak D match, TRBD2 (6 bases). Trimming shortened V by 6 bases and J by 8 bases, and 11 bases separated the two germline ends. The CDR3 is 12 residues long. CDR1 and CDR2 from the germline V gene are SNHLY and FYNNEI. CDR3 in DNA: TGTGCCAGCAGCGCGGGGATGGACATTCAGTACTTC. It is translated as CASSAGMDIQYF.

This chain uses TRBV6-5 with TRBJ2-7, with a tentative D call TRBD2 (5 bases). The germline V gene has CDR1 MNHEY and CDR2 SVGAGI. The CDR3 consists of 13 residues. V was cut by 8 bases and J by 4 bases, with 15 bases left in between. The CDR3 nucleotides are TGTGCCAGCGGTCGACGGGGAAATTACGAGCAGTACTTC. Its protein product is CASGRRGNYEQYF.

The J gene is TRBJ1-2, the V gene TRBV9, with 7 bases aligning to TRBD1. Losses at the gene ends were 2 bases for V and 8 bases for J; bases not matched to a gene: 6. Germline CDR1 SGDLS, CDR2 YYNGEE. The CDR3 runs to 13 residues. The CDR3 reads CASSVIQGEGYTF. The DNA of the CDR3 is TGTGCCAGCAGCGTTATCCAGGGGGAAGGCTACACCTTC.

This clone was seen only once. The V gene is TRBV7-2, the J gene TRBJ2-3; possible D gene TRBD1, 5 bases. Trimming left V 5 bases short and J 11 bases short, with 11 bases between. Germline V gene sequence: CDR1 SGHTA, CDR2 FQGNSA. This CDR3 spans 11 amino acids. The CDR3 loop reads CASSHPQGQYF. The CDR3 region has the DNA TGTGCCAGCAGCCACCCCCAGGGGCAGTATTTT.

The chain recombines TRBV27 with TRBJ1-4; D unclear. The CDR3 spans 15 residues. The ends were cut back, 1 base at V and 3 bases at J, with 9 bases in the middle. The germline V gene has CDR1 MNHEY and CDR2 SMNVEV (reference sequence). The CDR3 DNA reads as TGTGCCAGCAGTTTATATCTGGGCTCTAATGAAAAACTGTTTTTT. This gives the protein CASSLYLGSNEKLFF.

The genes are TRBV30 and TRBJ1-1; the D gene is possibly TRBD1 (6 bases). V was trimmed by 5 bases and J by 2 bases, leaving 24 bases between them. This CDR3 is built from 17 residues. Per the germline V gene, CDR1 is GTSNPN and CDR2 is SVGIG (reference sequence). The CDR3 sequence: CAWGPEQGRWINTEAFF. CDR3 nucleotides: TGTGCCTGGGGACCCGAGCAGGGGAGATGGATTAACACTGAAGCTTTCTTT.

The V and J genes are TRBV11-2 and TRBJ1-1, with TRBD1 matching 7 bases. Germline V gene sequence: CDR1 SGHAT, CDR2 FQNNGV. After removal of 2 bases from V and 2 bases from J, the junction contained 2 bases not matched to a gene. There are 14 residues in the CDR3. The CDR3 DNA sequence: TGTGCCAGCAGCTTATGGGACAGAAACACTGAAGCTTTCTTT. Amino acid sequence: CASSLWDRNTEAFF.

The chain is built from TRBV11-2 and TRBJ2-3; D might be TRBD2 (6 bases). The CDR3 has 17 residues. CDR1 SGHAT and CDR2 FQNNGV come from the germline V gene. V dropped 4 bases and J dropped 2 bases, with 19 bases sitting between them. The CDR3 reads CASSSPGGSGITDTQYF. The CDR3 nucleotides read TGTGCCAGCAGCTCCCCCGGGGGTAGCGGAATCACAGATACGCAGTATTTT.

The chain links TRBV13 to TRBJ2-5; D call uncertain. The CDR3 contains 13 residues. Trimming took off 5 bases at V and 7 bases at J, with 14 bases between the two ends. CDR1 is PRHDT and CDR2 is FYEKMQ in the germline V gene (reference sequence). The CDR3 reads CASSRRREATQYF. The CDR3 DNA is TGTGCCAGCAGCCGAAGGCGAGAGGCGACCCAGTACTTC.

The V gene is TRBV11-3, the J gene TRBJ2-2; TRBD2 matches at 9 bases. CDR1 is SGHNT and CDR2 is YENEEA in the germline V gene. The J segment lost 6 bases and the V segment lost 1 base, leaving 3 bases of the junction unmatched. The CDR3 has 15 residues. The CDR3 DNA follows: TGTGCCAGCAGCTTAGGTAGCGGGAGCCCCGGGGAGCTGTTTTTT. Translation: CASSLGSGSPGELFF.

The CDR3 sequence: CASSEQGHSGIGNEQFF. CDR3 coding DNA: TGCGCCAGCAGCGAACAGGGTCATAGCGGGATCGGCAATGAGCAGTTCTTC. This chain connects TRBV5-1 to TRBJ2-1; 8 bases map to TRBD2. The germline CDR1 and CDR2 sequences are SGHRS and YFSETQ. V was pared by 4 bases and J by 6 bases, with 15 bases of the junction left unmatched. The CDR3 loop spans 17 amino acids.

The chain uses TRBV10-3 and TRBJ1-1, with 7 bases matching TRBD1. The CDR3 length is 13 residues. Germline CDR1 reads ENHRY; CDR2 reads SYGVKD. Trimming cost V 10 bases and J 0 bases; bases outside gene matches: 5. CDR3 residues: CATMTGMNTEAFF. CDR3 DNA sequence: TGTGCCACAATGACAGGGATGAACACTGAAGCTTTCTTT.

CDR3 amino acids: CASSAGQGRRNYEQYF. CDR3 bases: TGTGCCAGCAGCGCGGGCCAGGGGCGGAGAAACTACGAGCAGTACTTC. The V and J genes are TRBV9 and TRBJ2-7; the D gene is possibly TRBD1 (6 bases). The CDR3 runs to 16 residues. The V end lost 3 bases, the J end lost 3 bases, and 19 bases lay between the germline ends. Germline V CDR1 and CDR2: SGDLS, YYNGEE.

J is TRBJ2-3 and V is TRBV27; D is ambiguous. Trimming left V 3 bases short and J 0 bases short, with 7 bases between. Germline loops: CDR1 MNHEY, CDR2 SMNVEV (reference sequence). CDR3 length: 14 residues. CDR3 in amino acids: CASSLIQSTDTQYF. The CDR3 DNA is TGTGCCAGCAGTTTGATTCAGAGCACAGATACGCAGTATTTT.

This rearrangement joins TRBV29-1 to TRBJ2-1; tentatively, D is TRBD2 (6 bases). The ends were cut back, 5 bases at V and 0 bases at J, with 14 bases in the middle. The germline gives CDR1 SQVTM, CDR2 ANQGSEA. This CDR3 contains 15 residues. The DNA of the CDR3 is TGCAGCGTTCGACCGGGAGCGAGCTCCTACAATGAGCAGTTCTTC. It is translated as CSVRPGASSYNEQFF.

In this sample, this clone turned up a few times. The rearrangement links TRBV5-5 to TRBJ1-2; D gene unclear. The CDR3 length is 15 residues. V was shortened by 0 bases and J by 3 bases, with 12 bases between the two germline ends. Germline V lookup: CDR1 SGHKS, CDR2 YYEKEE (reference sequence). DNA of the CDR3: TGTGCCAGCAGCTTGGATCCAACCGGGGACTATGGCTACACCTTC. Protein sequence: CASSLDPTGDYGYTF.

CDR3 protein: CASRYDMSNQPQHF. DNA for the CDR3: TGTGCCAGCAGGTATGACATGAGCAATCAGCCCCAGCATTTT. The chain uses TRBV2 and TRBJ1-5; no reliable D call. The CDR3 is 14 residues long. V dropped 6 bases and J dropped 1 base, with 10 bases sitting between them. Germline CDR1 reads SNHLY; CDR2 reads FYNNEI.

The chain carries TRBV19 and TRBJ2-6; 9 positions match TRBD1. Germline V gives CDR1 LNHDA, CDR2 SQIVND (reference sequence). The V segment lost 4 bases and the J segment 2 bases; nucleotides outside the gene matches: 9. CDR3 length equals 18 residues. CDR3 amino acids: CASSTAGTGFAGANVLTF. CDR3 DNA: TGTGCCAGTAGTACCGCCGGGACAGGGTTTGCTGGGGCCAACGTCCTGACTTTC.

The chain couples TRBV2 to TRBJ1-2; a weak D match, TRBD1 (5 bases). Germline V gene data show CDR1 as SNHLY and CDR2 as FYNNEI. The CDR3 length is 13 residues. The V gene lost 7 bases and the J gene lost 6 bases, with 15 bases spanning the gap. CDR3 amino acids: CASTPDTPDGYTF. The CDR3 bases are TGTGCCAGCACTCCGGACACCCCGGATGGCTACACCTTC.

The chain couples TRBV18 to TRBJ1-6; the match to TRBD1 covers 8 bases. Germline V gives CDR1 KGHSH, CDR2 LQKENI. The CDR3 loop spans 16 amino acids. The V gene end was trimmed by 2 bases and the J gene end by 5 bases; junction bases not matched to a gene: 5. The CDR3 loop reads CASSPIRGLDNSPLHF. The CDR3, as DNA: TGTGCCAGCTCACCAATCAGGGGGCTAGATAATTCACCCCTCCACTTT.

This CDR3 reads CASNRDINEKLFF. CDR3 nucleotides: TGTGCCAGCAACCGGGACATTAATGAAAAACTGTTTTTT. This sequence joins TRBV4-2 and TRBJ1-4, with D tentatively TRBD1 (6 bases). V lost 7 bases and J 4 bases, leaving 10 bases between the germline ends. The CDR3 is made up of 13 amino acids. Germline V gives CDR1 LGHNA, CDR2 YNFKEQ.

The chain recombines TRBV5-4 with TRBJ2-3; no clear D. CDR1 and CDR2 (germline): SGHNT, YYREEE (reference sequence). The CDR3 is made up of 15 amino acids. V dropped 0 bases and J dropped 0 bases, with 8 bases sitting between them. The CDR3 DNA sequence: TGTGCCAGCAGCTTGGGCGGTCTAAGCACAGATACGCAGTATTTT. Its protein is CASSLGGLSTDTQYF.

The gene calls are TRBV5-6 and TRBJ2-3, with TRBD2 matching over 12 bases. V shed 4 bases, J shed 2 bases, and the junction held 11 bases outside the gene matches. Germline-derived CDR1 and CDR2 are SGHDT and YYEEEE. The CDR3 has 18 amino acids. The CDR3 protein is CASSGELGLAGLTDTQYF. As DNA, the CDR3 is TGTGCCAGCAGCGGGGAACTAGGACTAGCGGGACTCACAGATACGCAGTATTTT.

DNA for the CDR3: TGTGCCAGAAGCTACGCACACAACTCCTACAATGAGCAGTTCTTC. It yields the protein CARSYAHNSYNEQFF. The chain is built from TRBV5-3 and TRBJ2-1; unclear D gene. TRBV5-3 is classed as an ORF, of uncertain function. CDR3 length: 15 residues. Between the trimmed V and J ends, which lost 3 bases and 0 bases, there was a span of 10 bases.

This clone has more than one count but fewer than ten. This chain links TRBV4-2 with TRBJ1-4; TRBD1 agrees at 9 bases. Losses at the gene ends were 1 base for V and 8 bases for J; bases not matched to a gene: 11. This CDR3 comprises 17 residues. CDR1 is LGHNA, CDR2 YNFKEQ, per germline. CDR3 residues: CASSQGDITGGREKLFF. The DNA of the CDR3 is TGTGCCAGCAGCCAAGGGGATATTACAGGGGGCAGAGAAAAACTGTTTTTT.

The chain carries TRBV5-6 and TRBJ2-4; D not certain. The germline V gene encodes CDR1 SGHDT and CDR2 YYEEEE. CDR3 length: 14 amino acids. The V end lost 1 base, the J end lost 7 bases, and 12 bases lay between the germline ends. In DNA, the CDR3 is TGTGCCAGCAGCTTGACCATCAGCGAGAACATTCAGTACTTC. Its translation is CASSLTISENIQYF.

The V gene is TRBV2, the J gene TRBJ2-3, with D unclear. The germline V gene encodes CDR1 SNHLY and CDR2 FYNNEI. Trimming removed 5 bases at V and 0 bases at J, with 3 bases between. This CDR3 spans 12 amino acids. The CDR3 loop is CASSPSTDTQYF. The CDR3 DNA reads as TGTGCCAGCAGTCCGAGCACAGATACGCAGTATTTT.

V gene TRBV7-2 combines with J gene TRBJ2-3, with 9 bases that match TRBD2. This CDR3 comprises 16 residues. CDR1 and CDR2 from the germline V gene are SGHTA and FQGNSA. The V gene end was trimmed by 5 bases and the J gene end by 2 bases; junction bases not matched to a gene: 8. The CDR3: CASSPPTSGFTDTQYF. The CDR3 region has the DNA TGTGCCAGCAGCCCCCCGACTAGCGGCTTCACAGATACGCAGTATTTT. The complete variable domain, with remaining parts taken from reference TRBV7-2 and TRBJ2-3, reads GAGVSQSPSNKVTEKGKDVELRCDPISGHTALYWYRQSLGQGLEFLIYFQGNSAPDKSGLPSDRFSAERTGGSVSTLTIQRTQQEDSAVYLCASSPPTSGFTDTQYFGPGTRLTVL.